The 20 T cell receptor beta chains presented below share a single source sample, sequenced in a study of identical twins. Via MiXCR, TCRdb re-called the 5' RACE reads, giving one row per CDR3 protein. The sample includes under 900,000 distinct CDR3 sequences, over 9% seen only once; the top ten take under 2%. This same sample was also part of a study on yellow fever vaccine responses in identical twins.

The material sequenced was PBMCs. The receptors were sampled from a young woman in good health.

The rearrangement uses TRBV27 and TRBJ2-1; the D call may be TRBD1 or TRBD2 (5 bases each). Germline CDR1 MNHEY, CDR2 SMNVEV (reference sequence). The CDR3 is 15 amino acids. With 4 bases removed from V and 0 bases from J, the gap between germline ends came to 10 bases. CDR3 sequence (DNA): TGTGCCAGCAGTTCGGACACTAGCTCCTACAATGAGCAGTTCTTC. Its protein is CASSSDTSSYNEQFF.

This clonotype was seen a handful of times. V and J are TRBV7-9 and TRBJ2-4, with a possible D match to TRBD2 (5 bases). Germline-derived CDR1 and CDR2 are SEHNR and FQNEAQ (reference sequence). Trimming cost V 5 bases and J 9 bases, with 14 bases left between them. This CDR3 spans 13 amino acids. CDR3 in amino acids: CASSLEAVGIQYF. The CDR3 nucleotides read TGTGCCAGCAGCCTAGAAGCGGTGGGCATTCAGTACTTC.

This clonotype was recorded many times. The chain's CDR3 is CASLRGGQGWNIQYF. CDR3 bases: TGCGCCAGCCTTAGAGGGGGACAGGGGTGGAACATTCAGTACTTC. V is TRBV10-1 and J is TRBJ2-4, with 10 positions matching TRBD1. The CDR3 contains 15 residues. The germline CDR1 and CDR2 sequences are WNHNN and SYGVQD (reference sequence). Trimming at V came to 8 bases and at J to 7 bases, leaving 11 bases not matched to a gene.

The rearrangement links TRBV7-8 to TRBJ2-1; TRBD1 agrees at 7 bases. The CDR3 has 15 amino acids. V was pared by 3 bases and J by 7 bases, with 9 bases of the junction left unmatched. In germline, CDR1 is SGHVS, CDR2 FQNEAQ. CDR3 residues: CASSFHHSQGNEQFF. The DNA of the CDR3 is TGTGCCAGCAGCTTCCACCACTCACAGGGGAATGAGCAGTTCTTC. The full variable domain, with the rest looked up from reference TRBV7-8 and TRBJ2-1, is GAGVSQSPRYKVAKRGQDVALRCDPISGHVSLFWYQQALGQGPEFLTYFQNEAQLDKSGLPSDRFFAERPEGSVSTLKIQRTQQEDSAVYLCASSFHHSQGNEQFFGPGTRLTVL.

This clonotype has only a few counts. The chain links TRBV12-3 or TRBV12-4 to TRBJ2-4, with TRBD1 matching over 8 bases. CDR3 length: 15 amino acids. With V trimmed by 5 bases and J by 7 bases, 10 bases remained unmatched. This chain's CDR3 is CASSPGQGVKNIQYF. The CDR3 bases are TGTGCCAGCAGTCCCGGACAGGGCGTGAAGAACATTCAGTACTTC.

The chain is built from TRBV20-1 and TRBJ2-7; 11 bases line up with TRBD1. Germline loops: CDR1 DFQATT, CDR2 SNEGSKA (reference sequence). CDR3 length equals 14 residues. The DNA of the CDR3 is TGCATCTGGGGCCGGACAGGGGGCTTCTACGAGCAGTACTTC. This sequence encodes CIWGRTGGFYEQYF.

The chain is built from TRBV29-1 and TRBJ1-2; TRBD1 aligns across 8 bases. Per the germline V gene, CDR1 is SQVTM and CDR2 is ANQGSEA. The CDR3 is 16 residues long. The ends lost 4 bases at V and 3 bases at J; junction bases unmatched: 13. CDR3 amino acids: CSVAGQVMELDYGYTF. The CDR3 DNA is TGCAGCGTTGCGGGACAGGTAATGGAGTTGGACTATGGCTACACCTTC.

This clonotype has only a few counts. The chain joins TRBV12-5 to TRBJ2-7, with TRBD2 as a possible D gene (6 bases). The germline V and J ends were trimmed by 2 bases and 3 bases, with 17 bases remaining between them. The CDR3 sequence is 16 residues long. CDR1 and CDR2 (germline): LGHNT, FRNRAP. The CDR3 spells CASGLLRGGGRYEQYF. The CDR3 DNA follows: TGTGCTAGTGGTTTGCTCCGTGGAGGAGGGCGCTACGAGCAGTACTTC.

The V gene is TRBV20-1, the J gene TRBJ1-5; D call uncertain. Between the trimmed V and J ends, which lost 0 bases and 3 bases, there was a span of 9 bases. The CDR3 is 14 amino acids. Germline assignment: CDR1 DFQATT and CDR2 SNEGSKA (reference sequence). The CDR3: CSARDGPINQPQHF. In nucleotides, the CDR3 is TGCAGTGCTAGAGATGGGCCGATCAATCAGCCCCAGCATTTT.

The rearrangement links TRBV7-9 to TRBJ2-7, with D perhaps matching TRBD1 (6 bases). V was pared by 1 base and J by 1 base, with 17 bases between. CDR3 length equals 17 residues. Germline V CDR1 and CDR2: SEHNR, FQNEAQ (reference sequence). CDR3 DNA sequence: TGTGCCAGCAGCTTAGGGCCTTTGGGGGCGGTATCCTACGAGCAGTACGTC. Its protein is CASSLGPLGAVSYEQYV.

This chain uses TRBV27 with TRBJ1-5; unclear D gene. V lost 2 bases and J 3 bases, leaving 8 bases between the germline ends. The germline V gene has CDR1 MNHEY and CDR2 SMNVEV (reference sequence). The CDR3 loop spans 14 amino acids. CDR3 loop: CASSLAASNQPQHF. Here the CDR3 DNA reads TGTGCCAGCAGTTTAGCAGCCTCCAATCAGCCCCAGCATTTT.

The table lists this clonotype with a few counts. The CDR3 DNA sequence: TGCGCCAGCAGCCCCAATCAGGGTTTTGTGACAGATACGCAGTATTTT. This translates into CASSPNQGFVTDTQYF. The chain employs TRBV4-1 and TRBJ2-3; D may be TRBD1 (5 bases). The CDR3 spans 16 residues. Germline values: CDR1 MGHRA, CDR2 YSYEKL. Between the trimmed V and J ends, which lost 4 bases and 3 bases, there was a span of 17 bases.

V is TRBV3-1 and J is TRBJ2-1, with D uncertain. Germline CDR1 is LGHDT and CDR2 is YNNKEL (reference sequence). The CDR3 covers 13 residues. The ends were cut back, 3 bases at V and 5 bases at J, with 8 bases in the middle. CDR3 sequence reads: CASSHQENNEQFF. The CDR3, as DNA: TGTGCCAGCAGCCATCAGGAAAACAATGAGCAGTTCTTC.

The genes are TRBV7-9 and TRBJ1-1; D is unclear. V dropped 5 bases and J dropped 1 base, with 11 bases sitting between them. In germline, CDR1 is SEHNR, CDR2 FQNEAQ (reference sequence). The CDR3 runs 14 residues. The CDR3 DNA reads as TGTGCCAGCAGCGAGTGGACGGCGAACACTGAAGCTTTCTTT. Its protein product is CASSEWTANTEAFF.

The CDR3 loop is CASSNKTTRGPPADEQFF. CDR3 nucleotide sequence: TGTGCCAGCAGCAATAAAACGACTAGGGGACCACCGGCCGATGAGCAGTTCTTC. V and J are TRBV21-1 and TRBJ2-1; TRBD2, the table's D call, lacks a check against the DNA. TRBV21-1 is labeled a pseudogene. The CDR3 runs 18 residues.

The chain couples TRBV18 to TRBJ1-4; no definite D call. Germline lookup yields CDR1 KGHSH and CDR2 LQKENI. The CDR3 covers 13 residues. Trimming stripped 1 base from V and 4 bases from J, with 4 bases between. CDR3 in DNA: TGTGCCAGCTCACCACTCGGTAATGAAAAACTGTTTTTT. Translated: CASSPLGNEKLFF.

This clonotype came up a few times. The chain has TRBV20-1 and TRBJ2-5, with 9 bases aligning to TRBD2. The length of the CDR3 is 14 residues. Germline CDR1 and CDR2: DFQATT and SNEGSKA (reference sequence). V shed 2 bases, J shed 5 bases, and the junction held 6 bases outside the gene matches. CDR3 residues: CSARLAGGGETQYF. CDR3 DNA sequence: TGCAGTGCTAGATTGGCGGGAGGGGGGGAGACCCAGTACTTC.

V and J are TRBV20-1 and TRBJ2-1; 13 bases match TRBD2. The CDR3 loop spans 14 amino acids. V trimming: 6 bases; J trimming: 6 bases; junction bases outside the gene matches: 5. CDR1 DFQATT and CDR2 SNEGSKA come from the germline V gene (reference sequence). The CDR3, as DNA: TGCAGTGCCCTTGGACTAGCGGGAGCCAATGAGCAGTTCTTC. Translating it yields CSALGLAGANEQFF.

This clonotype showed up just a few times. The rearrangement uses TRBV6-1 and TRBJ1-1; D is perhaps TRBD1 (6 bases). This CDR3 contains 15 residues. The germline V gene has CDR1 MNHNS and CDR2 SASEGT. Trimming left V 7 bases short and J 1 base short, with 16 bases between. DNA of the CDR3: TGTGCCAGCATTCCTGGGACACTGAGGAACACTGAAGCTTTCTTT. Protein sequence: CASIPGTLRNTEAFF.

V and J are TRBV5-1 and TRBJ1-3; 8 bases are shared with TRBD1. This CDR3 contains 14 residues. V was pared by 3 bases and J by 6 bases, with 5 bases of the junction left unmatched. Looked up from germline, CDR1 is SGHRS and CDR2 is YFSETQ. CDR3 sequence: CASSSGTGENTIYF. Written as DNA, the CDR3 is TGCGCCAGCAGCTCCGGGACAGGAGAAAACACCATATATTTT.